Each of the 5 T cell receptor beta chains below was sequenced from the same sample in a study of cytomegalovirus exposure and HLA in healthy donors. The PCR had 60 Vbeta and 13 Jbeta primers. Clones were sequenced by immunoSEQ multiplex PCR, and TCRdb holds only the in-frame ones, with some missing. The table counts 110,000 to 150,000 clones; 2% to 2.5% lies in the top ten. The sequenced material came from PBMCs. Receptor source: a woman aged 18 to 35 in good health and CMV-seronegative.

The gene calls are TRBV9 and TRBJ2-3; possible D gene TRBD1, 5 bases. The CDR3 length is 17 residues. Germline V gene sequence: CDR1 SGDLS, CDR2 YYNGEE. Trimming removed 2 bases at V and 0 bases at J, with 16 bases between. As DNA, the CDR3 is TGTGCCAGCAGCGTGTCACCCAGGGCTGGGAGCACAGATACGCAGTATTTT. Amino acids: CASSVSPRAGSTDTQYF.

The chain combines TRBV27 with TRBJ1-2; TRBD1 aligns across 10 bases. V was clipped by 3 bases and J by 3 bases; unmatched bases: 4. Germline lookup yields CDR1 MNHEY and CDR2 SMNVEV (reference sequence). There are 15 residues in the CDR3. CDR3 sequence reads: CASSFDRGLHYGYTF. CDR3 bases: TGTGCCAGCAGTTTCGACAGGGGGCTTCACTATGGCTACACCTTC.

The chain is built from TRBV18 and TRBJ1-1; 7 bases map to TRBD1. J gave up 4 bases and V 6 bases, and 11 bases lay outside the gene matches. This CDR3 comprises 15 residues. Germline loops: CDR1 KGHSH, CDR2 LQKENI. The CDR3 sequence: CASSDPAGGSTEAFF. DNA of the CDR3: TGTGCCAGCTCGGATCCGGCAGGGGGTTCCACTGAAGCTTTCTTT.

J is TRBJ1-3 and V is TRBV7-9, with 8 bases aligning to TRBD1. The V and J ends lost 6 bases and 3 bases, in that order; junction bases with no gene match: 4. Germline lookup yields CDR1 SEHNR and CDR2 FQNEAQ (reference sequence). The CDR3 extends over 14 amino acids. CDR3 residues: CASRSTGVGNTIYF. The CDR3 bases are TGTGCCAGCAGGTCGACAGGGGTTGGAAACACCATATATTTT.

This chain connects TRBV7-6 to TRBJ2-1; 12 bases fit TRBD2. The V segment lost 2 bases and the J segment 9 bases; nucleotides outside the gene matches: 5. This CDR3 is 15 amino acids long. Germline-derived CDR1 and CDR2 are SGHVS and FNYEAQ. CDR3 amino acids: CASSLLAGGPGEQFF. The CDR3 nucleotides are TGTGCCAGCAGCTTACTAGCGGGAGGGCCGGGTGAGCAGTTCTTC.